The 16 T cell receptor beta chains listed next were all sequenced from one sample in a study of cytotoxic CD8 clonotypes in ibrutinib-treated CLL. Assay: immunoSEQ multiplex PCR; the TCRdb copy retains only in-frame clones and omits some. The repertoire holds some 4,600 clones, with roughly 80% as singletons. This material consisted of PBMCs, taken before ibrutinib treatment. These receptors were taken from a human donor with chronic lymphocytic leukemia.

Here the CDR3 DNA reads TGTGCCAGCAGTACCGCAGGGGCGGGGAACACTGAAGCTTTCTTT. This sequence encodes CASSTAGAGNTEAFF. The J gene is TRBJ1-1, the V gene TRBV6-5, with D maybe TRBD1 (6 bases). CDR3 length: 15 amino acids. CDR1 MNHEY and CDR2 SVGAGI come from the germline V gene. V lost 5 bases, J lost 1 base, and 14 bases lay in between.

The V and J genes are TRBV9 and TRBJ2-1; TRBD2 might be the D (6 bases). The CDR3 has 13 residues. Germline CDR1 is SGDLS and CDR2 is YYNGEE. Trimming took 2 bases from V and 7 from J, leaving 10 bases between them. The CDR3 bases are TGTGCCAGCAGCGTTTCTCGGGAGAATGAGCAGTTCTTC. This codes for CASSVSRENEQFF.

V and J are TRBV28 and TRBJ1-1; 7 bases fit TRBD1. Losses at the gene ends were 5 bases for V and 11 bases for J; bases not matched to a gene: 8. The CDR3 sequence is 12 residues long. Germline CDR1 reads MDHEN; CDR2 reads SYDVKM. CDR3: CASSQKGARAFF. The CDR3 DNA follows: TGTGCCAGCAGTCAAAAGGGGGCGAGGGCTTTCTTT.

The chain combines TRBV30 with TRBJ2-3; 8 bases agree with TRBD2. J was trimmed by 0 bases and V by 4 bases; bases with no gene match: 9. The CDR3 consists of 16 residues. CDR1 is GTSNPN, CDR2 SVGIG, per germline (reference sequence). CDR3 bases: TGTGCCTGGATGCGCGGGAGGCTAACTAGCACAGATACGCAGTATTTT. It specifies CAWMRGRLTSTDTQYF.

This clone came up once. The chain has TRBV28 and TRBJ1-4, with a weak D call TRBD1 (5 bases). Germline CDR1 is MDHEN and CDR2 is SYDVKM. The CDR3 has 14 amino acids. The germline V and J ends were trimmed by 6 bases and 4 bases, with 12 bases remaining between them. The CDR3 spells CASSTTAINEKLFF. The CDR3 DNA reads TGTGCCAGCAGCACGACAGCGATTAATGAAAAACTGTTTTTT.

This chain joins TRBV5-6 and TRBJ2-5, with TRBD1 identical over 7 bases. CDR1 and CDR2 (germline): SGHDT, YYEEEE. The CDR3 totals 16 residues. V trimming: 0 bases; J trimming: 5 bases; junction bases outside the gene matches: 10. As DNA, the CDR3 is TGTGCCAGCAGCTTGGGCGACAGGGTTTTATGGGAGACCCAGTACTTC. Translating it yields CASSLGDRVLWETQYF.

The chain couples TRBV5-5 to TRBJ1-1; D perhaps matches TRBD1 (6 bases). V dropped 3 bases and J dropped 6 bases, with 18 bases sitting between them. The germline V gene encodes CDR1 SGHKS and CDR2 YYEKEE (reference sequence). The CDR3 is 15 residues long. The CDR3 is CASSSRAAGGAEAFF. The CDR3 DNA follows: TGTGCCAGCAGCTCCCGGGCGGCCGGGGGCGCTGAAGCTTTCTTT. Supplemented by reference TRBV5-5 and TRBJ1-1, the full variable domain reads DAGVTQSPTHLIKTRGQQVTLRCSPISGHKSVSWYQQVLGQGPQFIFQYYEKEERGRGNFPDRFSARQFPNYSSELNVNALLLGDSALYLCASSSRAAGGAEAFFGQGTRLTVV.

The chain has TRBV19 and TRBJ2-2, with D tentatively TRBD1 or TRBD2 (5 bases each). Germline values: CDR1 LNHDA, CDR2 SQIVND (reference sequence). Trimming cost V 0 bases and J 5 bases, with 7 bases left between them. The CDR3 contains 14 residues. In DNA, the CDR3 is TGTGCCAGTAGTATAGATGAGGGGACCGGGGAGCTGTTTTTT. As protein: CASSIDEGTGELFF.

V usage is TRBV18 and J usage is TRBJ1-5, with D tentatively TRBD1 (5 bases). The ends were cut back, 10 bases at V and 4 bases at J, with 14 bases in the middle. Germline CDR1 is KGHSH and CDR2 is LQKENI. This CDR3 region has 13 residues. The CDR3 protein is CATSSGKNQPQHF. In nucleotides, the CDR3 is TGTGCCACCTCCTCAGGGAAAAATCAGCCCCAGCATTTT.

This chain uses TRBV9 with TRBJ2-7; D possibly corresponds to TRBD1 (7 bases). V was cut by 3 bases and J by 6 bases, with 16 bases left in between. CDR3 length: 14 residues. Germline V gene lookup returns CDR1 SGDLS and CDR2 YYNGEE. The CDR3 loop reads CASSAGVGGPEQYF. The CDR3 coding sequence is TGTGCCAGCAGCGCGGGGGTAGGGGGCCCCGAGCAGTACTTC. The whole variable domain, remainder taken from reference TRBV9 and TRBJ2-7, is DSGVTQTPKHLITATGQRVTLRCSPRSGDLSVYWYQQSLDQGLQFLIQYYNGEERAKGNILERFSAQQFPDLHSELNLSSLELGDSALYFCASSAGVGGPEQYFGPGTRLTVT.

The table lists this clone with a few counts. The V call is TRBV28, the J call TRBJ1-2; D perhaps matches TRBD1 (5 bases). The CDR3 is 14 residues long. CDR1 and CDR2 (germline): MDHEN, SYDVKM. V was pared by 2 bases and J by 8 bases, with 15 bases between. The CDR3 DNA reads TGTGCCAGCAGTTTAGTTACGGGGCAGTGGGGCTACACCTTC. Translation: CASSLVTGQWGYTF.

The J gene is TRBJ2-2, the V gene TRBV2; D may correspond to TRBD1 or TRBD2 (5 bases each). Trimming took 2 bases from V and 1 from J, leaving 11 bases between them. This CDR3 region has 16 residues. Looked up from germline, CDR1 is SNHLY and CDR2 is FYNNEI. The CDR3 sequence is CASSELGTLNTGELFF. CDR3 DNA: TGTGCCAGCAGTGAACTAGGGACGTTGAACACCGGGGAGCTGTTTTTT.

The rearrangement uses TRBV27 and TRBJ2-1, with 7 bases identical to TRBD1. The V segment lost 1 base and the J segment 5 bases; nucleotides outside the gene matches: 8. The CDR3 covers 16 residues. Germline V gene sequence: CDR1 MNHEY, CDR2 SMNVEV (reference sequence). Written as DNA, the CDR3 is TGTGCCAGCAGTTTATTGGGACAGTATCCAGACAATGAGCAGTTCTTC. The encoded protein is CASSLLGQYPDNEQFF.

This rearrangement joins TRBV7-8 to TRBJ2-7; 7 bases line up with TRBD2. This CDR3 is built from 15 residues. Trimming took 1 base from V and 0 from J; bases not matched to a gene: 3. The germline gives CDR1 SGHVS, CDR2 FQNEAQ. The CDR3 spells CASSLVAGDSYEQYF. The CDR3 DNA reads as TGTGCCAGCAGCTTAGTTGCGGGAGACTCCTACGAGCAGTACTTC.

The CDR3, as DNA: TGTGCCAGCAGGCGGACCGACAACACTGAAGCTTTCTTT. It codes for CASRRTDNTEAFF. The chain couples TRBV6-1 to TRBJ1-1; D is undetermined. Germline V lookup: CDR1 MNHNS, CDR2 SASEGT. CDR3 length equals 13 residues. Trimming took 6 bases from V and 2 from J, leaving 10 bases between them.

J is TRBJ2-7 and V is TRBV18, with 8 bases that match TRBD1. This CDR3 has 15 residues. Per germline, CDR1 KGHSH and CDR2 LQKENI. V was pared by 5 bases and J by 2 bases, with 8 bases of the junction left unmatched. The CDR3 coding sequence is TGTGCCAGCTCAACCGGACAGGGAGTGACCTACGAGCAGTACTTC. Translated: CASSTGQGVTYEQYF.